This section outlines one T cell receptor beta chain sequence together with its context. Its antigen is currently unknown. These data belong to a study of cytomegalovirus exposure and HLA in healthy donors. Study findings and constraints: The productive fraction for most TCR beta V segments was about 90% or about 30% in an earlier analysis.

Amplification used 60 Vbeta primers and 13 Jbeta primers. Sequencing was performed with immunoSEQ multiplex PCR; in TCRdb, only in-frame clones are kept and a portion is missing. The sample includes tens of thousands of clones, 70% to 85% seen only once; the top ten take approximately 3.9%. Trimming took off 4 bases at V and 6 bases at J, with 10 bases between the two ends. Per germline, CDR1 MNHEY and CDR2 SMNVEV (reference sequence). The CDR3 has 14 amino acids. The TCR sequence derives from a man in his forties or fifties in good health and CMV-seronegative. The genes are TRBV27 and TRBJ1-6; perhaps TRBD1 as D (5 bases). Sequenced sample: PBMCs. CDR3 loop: CASSSVGANSPLHF. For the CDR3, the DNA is TGTGCCAGCAGTTCCGTAGGGGCTAATTCACCCCTCCACTTT.